The 2 T cell receptor beta chains listed next were all sequenced from one sample in a study of control samples from healthy donors and cancer patients (dated by TCRdb to the early 2020s). Preparation of the library involved the immunoSEQ multiplex PCR assay. Not all clones reach the TCRdb copy of this immuneACCESS table, which keeps in-frame sequences only. Checked studies attribute under half of the gap to unresolved V genes and leave the rest unexplained. Here the sample has about 140,000 clones; 80% to 95% occur a single time. The top ten constitute around 10% of the sample. Sequencing used blood. All receptors derive from a man between 25 and 39 years old in good health.

The chain joins TRBV28 to TRBJ2-1; 10 positions match TRBD1. With V trimmed by 3 bases and J by 8 bases, 13 bases remained unmatched. CDR3 size: 17 residues. Germline assignment: CDR1 MDHEN and CDR2 SYDVKM. The CDR3, as DNA: TGTGCCAGCAGTTTTATGGACAGGGGGAAGAAAGGCTATGAGCAGTTCTTC. Its translation is CASSFMDRGKKGYEQFF. The full variable domain, its missing parts supplied by reference TRBV28 and TRBJ2-1, is DVKVTQSSRYLVKRTGEKVFLECVQDMDHENMFWYRQDPGLGLRLIYFSYDVKMKEKGDIPEGYSVSREKKERFSLILESASTNQTSMYLCASSFMDRGKKGYEQFFGPGTRLTVL.

This chain uses TRBV28 with TRBJ1-4; no firm D call. CDR1 MDHEN and CDR2 SYDVKM come from the germline V gene. This CDR3 contains 16 residues. The ends were cut back, 4 bases at V and 8 bases at J, with 20 bases in the middle. The chain's CDR3 is CASSSLLTGVGEKLFF. CDR3 nucleotide sequence: TGTGCCAGCAGTTCGTTACTTACCGGCGTCGGGGAAAAACTGTTTTTT.